This TCR beta chain was retrieved from a study of T cell repertoires and HLA-DP antigens (dated by TCRdb to about 2018). Concerning the study at large: The study used an in vitro model of CD4+ T cell alloreactivity in which transduced HeLa cells presented allogeneic HLA-DP. Of the three donors, two were male and one was female, with ages ranging from the 18-to-29 band to the 60-to-69 band. The two alloantigens modelled structurally similar versus dissimilar alloantigens, differing from self at one and approximately 9 peptide-binding groove amino acids, respectively. On average, approximately 220 ng of DNA went in for sorted CD137+CD4+ samples, versus roughly 1.3 ug for pre-culture CD4+ samples.

Untouched CD4+ T cells were isolated from Ficoll-separated PBMC by magnetic bead negative selection, reaching an average purity of around 98%. Untouched CD4+ T cells were isolated with magnetic beads from Ficoll-separated PBMC, and a purity of 95% to 98% was reached with negligible CD8+ contamination. Donors were three healthy blood donors whose buffy coats supplied peripheral blood mononuclear cells. All three donors were CMV seronegative. The DNeasy Blood & Tissue Kit was used to extract genomic DNA. Genomic DNA from sorted CD137+CD4+ cells and from pre-culture CD4+ baseline samples of each subject was subjected to TCRB sequencing. Summary of the overall study and its limitations: The study was limited by having only three donors, by relying on a non-physiological HeLa antigen-presenting system, and by using total CD4+ responder cells. Sorted CD137+ cells showed similar clonality against both alloantigens (roughly 0.4), much higher than the clonality of pre-culture samples (approximately 0.04). Clones undetected before culture had an average cumulative frequency of about 35% against one allele and 50.6% against the other. Naive and memory CD4+ repertoires were not analysed separately.

With regard to this clone: Its specific antigen is unknown. Qualities for individual bases were not recorded, and no much larger clone is one base off.

TCRB CDR3 regions were amplified with the immunoSEQ multiplex PCR using forward primers for 54 TRBV segments and reverse primers for 13 TRBJ segments. Pre-culture CD4+ samples were sequenced at deep resolution, targeting 210,000 or so T cell genomes. Sequencing of amplicons was performed on an Illumina HiSeq System, and 87 bp reads covering the CDR3 were generated. In the paper's pipeline: PCR and sequencing errors in the reads were corrected, and alignment to IMGT reference sequences was used to define CDR3 regions. Synthetic template pools were used to estimate counts of templates and unique rearrangements. Clonality was calculated as 1 minus Pielou's evenness. The Daley-Smith estimator was used to estimate richness. Repertoire overlap was measured with Morisita's index. Clones present in cultured samples but not detected in the pre-culture repertoire of the same donor were defined as low-abundance clones. Entries here come from immuneACCESS through TCRdb and include only in-frame sequences with V and J called. Some clones fail to appear in such tables; in the studies checked, an unresolved V gene covers under half of the shortfall, and the cause of the remainder is unknown. V and J calls and clone size come straight from that table; D and trimming were deduced from the DNA. This sample comprises fewer than 95,000 clones, roughly 86% of them detected only once. 1.7% of the sample goes to the ten largest clones.

Sequences SGHAT (CDR1) and FQNNGV (CDR2) are obtained from the germline V gene. At the junction V is shortened by 3 bases and J by 5 bases; bases outside the gene matches: 4. From the cysteine up to the phenylalanine, the CDR3 has a length of 14 residues. CDR3 DNA only is kept here, 42 bases in frame from base 1. The sequence was collected from a man in his fifties or sixties in good health and CMV-seronegative. The rearrangement combines TRBV11-2 with TRBJ1-5; 7 bases in the middle match TRBD1. Sequencing was done on a sample of CD4+ T cells from PBMCs. Read as DNA, the sequence is TGTGCCAGCAGCTTCGACAGGGACGATCAGCCCCAGCATTTT. Translated, it gives CASSFDRDDQPQHF.